This T cell receptor beta chain came from a study of regulatory T cells in long-lasting Graves disease. This clonotype has only a few counts. Time point noted: newly diagnosed GD, antithyroid drugs for less than 3 months. The TCR library was prepared using RNA isolated from PBMCs. The source of the patients was an endocrinology department in Xi'an, China. There are 17 residues in the CDR3. Germline V CDR1 and CDR2: ENHRY, SYGVKD. V was pared by 4 bases and J by 0 bases, with 8 bases of the junction left unmatched. The authors built TCR beta libraries using iRepertoire HTBI primers and Arm-PCR of CDR3 regions. TCRdb independently ran MiXCR on the multiplex PCR reads; one entry per CDR3 protein. This sample has 400,000 to 500,000 distinct CDR3 sequences, with about 14% found just once. A further study also used this sample, focusing on T cells in Graves' hyperthyroidism and ophthalmopathy. That source adds: The HTBI primer set was used in a first-round RT-PCR of the TCR CDR3.

The TCR comes from a woman in her 50s with Graves disease. Sequenced material: peripheral blood mononuclear cells (PBMCs), taken at new diagnosis, from a patient treated with antithyroid drugs. The chain links TRBV10-3 to TRBJ1-3; 8 bases map to TRBD1. This CDR3 reads CAISGFGQGSSGNTIYF. The DNA of the CDR3 is TGTGCCATCAGTGGCTTCGGACAGGGAAGCTCTGGAAACACCATATATTTT.